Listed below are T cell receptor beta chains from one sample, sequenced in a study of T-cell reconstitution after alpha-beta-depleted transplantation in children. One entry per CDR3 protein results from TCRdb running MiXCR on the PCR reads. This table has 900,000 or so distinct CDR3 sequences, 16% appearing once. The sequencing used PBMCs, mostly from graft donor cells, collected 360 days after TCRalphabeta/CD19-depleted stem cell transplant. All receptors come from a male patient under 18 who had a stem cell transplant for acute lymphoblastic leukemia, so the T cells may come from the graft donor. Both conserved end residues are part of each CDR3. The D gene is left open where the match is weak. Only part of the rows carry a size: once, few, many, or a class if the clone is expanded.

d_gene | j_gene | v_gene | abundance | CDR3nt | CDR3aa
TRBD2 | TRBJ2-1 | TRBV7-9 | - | TGTGCCAGCGCGACCCTAGCGGGAGTCTACAATGAGCAGTTCTTC | CASATLAGVYNEQFF
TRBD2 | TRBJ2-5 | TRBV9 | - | TGTGCCAGCAGCACCTCCACCGGCCTAGCGGAGAGAGAGACCCAGTACTTC | CASSTSTGLAERETQYF
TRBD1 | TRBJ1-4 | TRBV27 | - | TGTGCCAGCAGGATAGGGACAGCAAATGAAAAACTGTTTTTT | CASRIGTANEKLFF
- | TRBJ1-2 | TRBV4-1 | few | TGCGCCAGCAGCCGACAACAGGGTCTCGAAATCTATGGCTACACCTTC | CASSRQQGLEIYGYTF
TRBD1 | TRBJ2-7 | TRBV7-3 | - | TGTGCCAGCAGCCCGACAGGGGTCCCTATTTACGAGCAGTACTTC | CASSPTGVPIYEQYF
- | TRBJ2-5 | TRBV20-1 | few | TGCAGTGCTAGAGATCGTATCAAACCACAAGAGACCCAGTACTTC | CSARDRIKPQETQYF
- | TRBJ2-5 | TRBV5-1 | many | TGTGCCAGCAGCTTAGGGGGGCTCCGGGAGACCCAGTACTTC | CASSLGGLRETQYF
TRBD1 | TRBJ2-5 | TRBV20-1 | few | TGCAGTGCCTCGACAGGGGGCCATCAAGAGACCCAGTACTTC | CSASTGGHQETQYF
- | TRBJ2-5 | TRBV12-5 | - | TGTGCTAGTGCCCGTCGCTGGCTCCTGGGTGAAGACGCGAGGGAGACCCAGTACTTC | CASARRWLLGEDARETQYF
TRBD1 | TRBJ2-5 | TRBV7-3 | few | TGTGCCAGCAGCCCCCACCCGTGGGACAGGGAGCCAGAGACCCAGTACTTC | CASSPHPWDREPETQYF
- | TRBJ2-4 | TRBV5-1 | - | TGCGCCAGCAGCTTTGGGGTAGCGGTGGACATTCAGTACTTC | CASSFGVAVDIQYF
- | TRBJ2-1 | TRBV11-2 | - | TGTGCCAGCAGCCACGGAGCGGCCTCCTACAATGAGCAGTTCTTC | CASSHGAASYNEQFF
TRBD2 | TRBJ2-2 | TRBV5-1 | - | TGCGCCAGCAGCCCGGGACTAGCGGGACCCACCGGGGAGCTGTTTTTT | CASSPGLAGPTGELFF
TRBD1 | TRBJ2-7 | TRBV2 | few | TGTGCCAGCAGTGTAGGGACAGGGGGCTTCTACGAGCAGTACTTC | CASSVGTGGFYEQYF
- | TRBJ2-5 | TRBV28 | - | TGTGCCAGCAGTTTACCCAGGGGTAATAGTGGGACCCAGTACTTC | CASSLPRGNSGTQYF
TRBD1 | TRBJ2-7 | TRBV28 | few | TGTGCCAGCAGTCTCCCAAACGTCGGGACAGCCAGTGACTTC | CASSLPNVGTASDF
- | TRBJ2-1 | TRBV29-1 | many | TGCAGCGTACCACTAGCACTGAGCTCCTACAATGAGCAGTTCTTC | CSVPLALSSYNEQFF
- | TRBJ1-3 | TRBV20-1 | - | TGCAGTGCTAGACGAGGGTCCACTGGAAACACCATATATTTT | CSARRGSTGNTIYF
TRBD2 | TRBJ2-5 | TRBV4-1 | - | TGCGCCAGCAGCCGGACTAGCATAGAGACCCAGTACTTC | CASSRTSIETQYF
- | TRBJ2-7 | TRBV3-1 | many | TGTGCCAGCAGCACACACGACACAATCGAGAACGAGCAGTACTTC | CASSTHDTIENEQYF
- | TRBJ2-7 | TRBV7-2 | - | TGTGCCAGCAGCTTAGCACTCGGGACAACGAGCTCCTACGAGCAGTACTTC | CASSLALGTTSSYEQYF
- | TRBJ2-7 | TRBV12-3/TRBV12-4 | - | TGTGCCAGCAGTTTAGTCGCCCTGGGCGAGCAGTACTTC | CASSLVALGEQYF
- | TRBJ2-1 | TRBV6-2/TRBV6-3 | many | TGTGCCAGCATAGGGTCGGTCGCGTATACCTCCTACAATGAGCAGTTCTTC | CASIGSVAYTSYNEQFF
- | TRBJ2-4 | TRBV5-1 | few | TGCGCCAGCAGCCTACCACGGGAGATTCTAGCCAAAAACATTCAGTACTTC | CASSLPREILAKNIQYF
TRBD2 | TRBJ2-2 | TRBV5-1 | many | TGCGCCAGCAGCTATTCTAGCGGGAGCACCGGGGAGCTGTTTTTT | CASSYSSGSTGELFF
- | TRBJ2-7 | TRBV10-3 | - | TGTGCCATCAGTGAAGGGGACATCTCCTACGAGCAGTACTTC | CAISEGDISYEQYF
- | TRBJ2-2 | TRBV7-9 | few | TGTGCCAGCAGCGAGGGCTGGGGGACCGGGGAGCTGTTTTTT | CASSEGWGTGELFF
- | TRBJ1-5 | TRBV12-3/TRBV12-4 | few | TGTGCCAGCAGTTTCTTGAGGGGCAATCAGCCCCAGCATTTT | CASSFLRGNQPQHF
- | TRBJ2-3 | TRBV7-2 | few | TGTGCCAGCAGCATGGGGGGATGGAGTGACACAGATACGCAGTATTTT | CASSMGGWSDTDTQYF
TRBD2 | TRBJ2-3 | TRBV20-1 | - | TGCAGCGCCCGGGGGCGGGGGGCCACAGATACGCAGTATTTT | CSARGRGATDTQYF
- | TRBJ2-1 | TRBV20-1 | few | TGCAGTGTGCAGGCTCCCTTTTACAATGAGCAGTTCTTC | CSVQAPFYNEQFF
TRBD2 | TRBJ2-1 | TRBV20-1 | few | TGCAGTGCTAGAGTAGGAGCGGGAGTAGGCAATGAGCAGTTCTTC | CSARVGAGVGNEQFF
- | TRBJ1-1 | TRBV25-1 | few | TGTGCCAGCCTTAACGGCTCAGGGCAGGGTAGTTCGGCTGAAGCTTTCTTT | CASLNGSGQGSSAEAFF
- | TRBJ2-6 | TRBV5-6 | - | TGTGCCAGCAGCTTGGGGGCGGCCCGGGGAGGGGCCAACGTCCTGACTTTC | CASSLGAARGGANVLTF
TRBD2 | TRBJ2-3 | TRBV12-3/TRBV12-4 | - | TGTGCCAGCAGTTCGGATAGCGGGTATACGCAGTATTTT | CASSSDSGYTQYF
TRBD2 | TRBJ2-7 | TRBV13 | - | TGTGCCAGCAGCCCGATGACTAGCGGGAGGGTCTACGAGCAGTACTTC | CASSPMTSGRVYEQYF
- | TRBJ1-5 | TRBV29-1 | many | TGCAGCGTTCGAGCGGGAAGAAATCAGCCCCAGCATTTT | CSVRAGRNQPQHF
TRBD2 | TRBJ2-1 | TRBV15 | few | TGTGCCACCAGCGCCCGACTAGCGGAGAGCTCCTACAATGAGCAGTTCTTC | CATSARLAESSYNEQFF
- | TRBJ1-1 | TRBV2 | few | TGTGCCAGCAGTGTAATTATGGGCGTTGAAGCTTTCTTT | CASSVIMGVEAFF
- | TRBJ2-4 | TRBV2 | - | TGTGCCAGCAGGCCGCTGACATTAGCCAAAAACATTCAGTACTTC | CASRPLTLAKNIQYF